Following are 12 T cell receptor beta chains from one sample sequenced in a study of glioma-infiltrating T cells. Amplification of TCR alpha and beta CDR3 regions from RNA used iRepertoire nested multiplex PCR. MiXCR, applied by TCRdb to the multiplex PCR reads, yields one record per CDR3 protein. The table lists a few hundred thousand distinct CDR3 sequences, around 38% of them singletons, with more than 10% in the top ten. The sequenced sample consisted of glioma tissue, nonneoplastic brain tissue, or PBMCs (not recorded which). These TCRs come from a human donor with low-grade glioma or glioblastoma, undergoing nonglioma brain surgery, or in good health (not recorded which).

This clonotype was observed many times. The V gene is TRBV6-1, the J gene TRBJ1-1; possible D gene TRBD1, 5 bases. Germline V gives CDR1 MNHNS, CDR2 SASEGT. This CDR3 region has 16 residues. V was shortened by 3 bases and J by 3 bases, with 17 bases between the two germline ends. The CDR3 coding sequence is TGTGCCAGCAGTGAGCACCGGGGCTACGGGGACACTGAAGCTTTCTTT. Its protein product is CASSEHRGYGDTEAFF.

Only a few counts were recorded for this clonotype. The chain links TRBV10-3 to TRBJ1-2, with 8 bases fitting TRBD1. V lost 0 bases to trimming and J lost 5 bases; unmatched junction nucleotides: 11. Per germline, CDR1 ENHRY and CDR2 SYGVKD. The CDR3 contains 17 residues. Here the CDR3 DNA reads TGTGCCATCAGTGAGTCCAGTTTAAGACAGGGGAAATATGGCTACACCTTC. Protein sequence: CAISESSLRQGKYGYTF.

This chain connects TRBV7-2 to TRBJ1-2; 7 bases agree with TRBD1. There are 14 residues in the CDR3. V gave up 4 bases and J gave up 5 bases; unmatched junction bases: 7. CDR1 and CDR2 from the germline V gene are SGHTA and FQGNSA. This CDR3 is CASSSGGDSYGYTF. The CDR3 nucleotides read TGTGCCAGCAGCTCAGGAGGGGACAGTTATGGCTACACCTTC.

This clonotype was counted at least ten times. The chain uses TRBV7-6 and TRBJ1-2; D is perhaps TRBD1 (5 bases). Germline V gives CDR1 SGHVS, CDR2 FNYEAQ. The ends were cut back, 5 bases at V and 2 bases at J, with 15 bases in the middle. The CDR3 runs 15 residues. The CDR3 spells CASSLIFDSNYGYTF. CDR3 in DNA: TGTGCCAGCAGCCTCATCTTTGACAGCAACTATGGCTACACCTTC.

Remarks on this clonotype: This sequence may be a read error, since a much larger clone differs from it by one base. The chain recombines TRBV6-2 or TRBV6-3 with TRBJ2-7, with unresolved D. Between the trimmed V and J ends, which lost 6 bases and 8 bases, there was a span of 14 bases. This CDR3 contains 12 residues. Germline loops: CDR1 MNHEY, CDR2 SVGEGT. CDR3 protein: CASSPRRHKQYF. CDR3 DNA: TGTGCCAGCAGCCCCCGACGCCACAAGCAGTACTTC.

Worth noting for this clonotype: A much larger clone sits a single nucleotide away, making a read error possible. The rearrangement uses TRBV27 and TRBJ2-2; the D gene is possibly TRBD2 (5 bases). The V gene's germline CDR1 is MNHEY and CDR2 SMNVEV (reference sequence). Trimming left V 4 bases short and J 0 bases short, with 12 bases between. The CDR3 has 16 amino acids. Here the CDR3 reads CASSYIAFANTGELFF. As DNA, the CDR3 is TGTGCCAGCAGTTATATAGCGTTCGCGAACACCGGGGAGCTGTTTTTT.

As concerns this clonotype: The junction and the germline gene differ at one end; a read error may be behind it. The chain carries TRBV20-1 and TRBJ2-4; TRBD1 is a possible D gene (6 bases). The CDR3 has 15 amino acids. Germline loops: CDR1 DFQATT, CDR2 SNEGSKA (reference sequence). CDR3 sequence: CSARDQAGAKNTQYF. The CDR3 DNA sequence: TGCAGTGCTAGAGATCAGGCAGGGGCCAAAAACACTCAGTACTTC.

V gene TRBV7-3 combines with J gene TRBJ2-5; 8 bases agree with TRBD1. CDR1 and CDR2 from the germline V gene are SGHTA and FQGTGA. The length of the CDR3 is 14 residues. V shed 1 base and J 9 bases; nucleotides not matched to a gene: 7. CDR3: CASSLSPLTGAQYF. The DNA for the CDR3 is TGTGCCAGCAGCTTAAGCCCCCTGACAGGGGCCCAGTACTTC.

Regarding this clonotype: Just one base apart from a much larger clone, this may be a read error. J is TRBJ2-1 and V is TRBV7-2, with TRBD1 as a possible D gene (6 bases). Trimming left V 1 base short and J 5 bases short, with 18 bases between. The germline V gene encodes CDR1 SGHTA and CDR2 FQGNSA. This CDR3 contains 17 residues. The CDR3 DNA is TGTGCCAGCAGCTTAGGAGCGTCCACAGGGACCAACAATGAGCAGTTCTTC. Protein sequence: CASSLGASTGTNNEQFF.

The V call is TRBV6-5, the J call TRBJ2-1, with D perhaps TRBD2 (7 bases). The V end was cut by 5 bases, the J end by 4 bases, with 12 bases between. The germline V gene encodes CDR1 MNHEY and CDR2 SVGAGI. The CDR3 length is 14 residues. The chain's CDR3 is CASSRGGGYNEQFF. DNA for the CDR3: TGTGCCAGCAGTCGAGGGGGAGGGTACAATGAGCAGTTCTTC.

The V call is TRBV18, the J call TRBJ1-1; possible D gene TRBD1, 6 bases. The CDR3 spans 17 residues. Germline CDR1 is KGHSH and CDR2 is LQKENI. Trimming stripped 2 bases from V and 4 bases from J, with 20 bases between. The CDR3 is CASSPSGSGRGGTEAFF. As DNA, the CDR3 is TGTGCCAGCTCACCATCAGGCTCAGGGAGAGGGGGCACTGAAGCTTTCTTT.

There are many counts of this clonotype. The chain carries TRBV28 and TRBJ2-7; the D gene is possibly TRBD2 (6 bases). V dropped 6 bases and J dropped 4 bases, with 13 bases sitting between them. The CDR3 sequence is 13 residues long. Germline values: CDR1 MDHEN, CDR2 SYDVKM. The CDR3: CASRMDGTYEQYF. CDR3 sequence (DNA): TGTGCCAGCAGAATGGATGGGACTTACGAGCAGTACTTC.